What follows are 18 T cell receptor beta chains derived from one specimen sequenced in a study of T cells in Graves' hyperthyroidism and ophthalmopathy. Amplified regions were TCR beta CDR3 sequences from RNA transcripts. HTBI primers were the set used in a first-round RT-PCR of the TCR CDR3. MiXCR, applied by TCRdb to the multiplex PCR reads, yields one record per CDR3 protein. Among 500,000 or so distinct CDR3 sequences, 15% to 20% were seen once, and the ten largest hold 17%. The sequenced sample consisted of blood. The receptors derive from a woman between 18 and 29 years old with Graves' ophthalmopathy.

This clonotype was counted between two and nine times. The chain joins TRBV29-1 to TRBJ2-1; 9 bases map to TRBD2. The V gene end was trimmed by 1 base and the J gene end by 4 bases; junction bases not matched to a gene: 11. The CDR3 totals 17 residues. Germline V gene data show CDR1 as SQVTM and CDR2 as ANQGSEA. This chain's CDR3 is CSVEGDLSGSKYNEQFF. The CDR3 coding sequence is TGCAGCGTTGAAGGGGACCTTAGCGGGAGTAAGTACAATGAGCAGTTCTTC.

This clonotype was counted ten times or more. J is TRBJ1-1 and V is TRBV2; a possible D gene is TRBD1 (5 bases). CDR3 length: 13 amino acids. V lost 8 bases and J 1 base, leaving 11 bases between the germline ends. Germline V gene lookup returns CDR1 SNHLY and CDR2 FYNNEI. The CDR3 region is CASEWQGNTEAFF. For the CDR3, the DNA is TGTGCCAGCGAATGGCAGGGGAACACTGAAGCTTTCTTT.

The rearrangement joins TRBV20-1 to TRBJ2-7, with 13 bases aligning to TRBD2. The junction had 6 bases not matched to a gene; V was cut back by 6 bases and J by 7 bases. The CDR3 spans 13 residues. In germline, CDR1 is DFQATT, CDR2 SNEGSKA (reference sequence). CDR3 coding DNA: TGCAGTGCCCGGACTAGCGGGGGTGTGGAGCAGTACTTC. It codes for CSARTSGGVEQYF.

This clonotype came up many times. V usage is TRBV5-1 and J usage is TRBJ2-3; no clear D. Trimming cost V 5 bases and J 3 bases, with 10 bases left between them. Germline V gene lookup returns CDR1 SGHRS and CDR2 YFSETQ. CDR3 length equals 13 residues. CDR3 nucleotide sequence: TGCGCCAGCAGTAGGCGGAATACAGATACGCAGTATTTT. Its protein product is CASSRRNTDTQYF.

Remarks on this clonotype: With a much larger clone just one base away, this may be a read error. The chain recombines TRBV30 with TRBJ2-7, with 7 bases matching TRBD2. The CDR3 has 14 amino acids. The germline gives CDR1 GTSNPN, CDR2 SVGIG (reference sequence). The CDR3 sequence: CSWSAGLSPYEQYF. In DNA, the CDR3 is TGTTCCTGGAGTGCGGGACTATCCCCCTACGAGCAGTACTTC.

This clonotype was observed many times. This chain uses TRBV7-9 with TRBJ1-2, with D uncertain. The CDR3 spans 14 residues. The germline V gene has CDR1 SEHNR and CDR2 FQNEAQ (reference sequence). With 1 base removed from V and 4 bases from J, the gap between germline ends came to 10 bases. The CDR3 region has the DNA TGTGCCAGCAGCTTAGATCGGTTCGGCTATGGCTACACCTTC. Translation: CASSLDRFGYGYTF.

This clonotype was observed a handful of times. This chain uses TRBV12-3 or TRBV12-4 with TRBJ1-5; no reliable D call. V lost 5 bases to trimming and J lost 5 bases, with 16 bases between them. The CDR3 is made up of 15 amino acids. As DNA, the CDR3 is TGTGCCAGCAGTGTCACGAGGTCTAACGATCAGCCCCAGCATTTT. It codes for CASSVTRSNDQPQHF.

This clonotype was seen at least ten times. The V call is TRBV9, the J call TRBJ1-5, with D unresolved. With 0 bases removed from V and 1 base from J, the gap between germline ends came to 8 bases. CDR1 is SGDLS and CDR2 is YYNGEE in the germline V gene. CDR3 size: 15 residues. The DNA for the CDR3 is TGTGCCAGCAGCGTAGACGCGGCCAGCAATCAGCCCCAGCATTTT. Its translation: CASSVDAASNQPQHF.

This clonotype was picked up many times. V usage is TRBV20-1 and J usage is TRBJ2-7; D gene uncertain. There are 15 residues in the CDR3. Trimming removed 5 bases at V and 0 bases at J, with 17 bases between. The germline CDR1 and CDR2 sequences are DFQATT and SNEGSKA (reference sequence). The CDR3 here is CSADPVQTRSYEQYF. In DNA form, the CDR3 reads TGCAGTGCTGACCCCGTACAGACCCGCTCCTACGAGCAGTACTTC.

This clonotype was counted ten times or more. The chain couples TRBV13 to TRBJ2-3; a possible D gene is TRBD1 (6 bases). This CDR3 is 16 amino acids long. Looked up from germline, CDR1 is PRHDT and CDR2 is FYEKMQ (reference sequence). V gave up 5 bases and J gave up 0 bases, with 15 bases separating them. The CDR3 sequence is CASSPRQDSSTDTQYF. CDR3 DNA: TGTGCCAGCAGCCCGAGACAGGATTCTAGCACAGATACGCAGTATTTT.

This clonotype has just a few counts. V is TRBV30 and J is TRBJ2-6, with D maybe TRBD2 (5 bases). V lost 3 bases and J lost 0, with 6 bases in between. CDR3 length: 14 amino acids. Germline CDR1 and CDR2: GTSNPN and SVGIG (reference sequence). The CDR3 here is CAWSDYSGANVLTF. The CDR3 DNA is TGTGCCTGGAGCGACTACTCTGGGGCCAACGTCCTGACTTTC.

This clonotype occurred a few times. The chain recombines TRBV10-3 with TRBJ1-5, with unresolved D. In germline, CDR1 is ENHRY, CDR2 SYGVKD. The CDR3 is 15 amino acids. V lost 3 bases and J 3 bases, leaving 12 bases between the germline ends. The CDR3 DNA reads as TGTGCCATCAGTGACTCGACGACGATCAATCAGCCCCAGCATTTT. Amino acids: CAISDSTTINQPQHF.

The chain links TRBV3-1 to TRBJ2-5; no definite D call. This CDR3 region has 14 residues. Germline values: CDR1 LGHDT, CDR2 YNNKEL (reference sequence). Deletions cut 2 bases from V and 1 base from J, with 8 bases between. CDR3 sequence reads: CASSQRDIQETQYF. CDR3 DNA sequence: TGTGCCAGCAGCCAAAGAGACATCCAAGAGACCCAGTACTTC.

The rearrangement joins TRBV28 to TRBJ1-4; perhaps TRBD1 as D (5 bases). The CDR3 has 15 amino acids. Per the germline V gene, CDR1 is MDHEN and CDR2 is SYDVKM. Trimming took off 3 bases at V and 6 bases at J, with 14 bases between the two ends. In DNA, the CDR3 is TGTGCCAGCAGTTTGGAAGTAGGAGGGGATGAAAAACTGTTTTTT. This codes for CASSLEVGGDEKLFF.

This clonotype was counted between two and nine times. The rearrangement links TRBV15 to TRBJ1-5, with D maybe TRBD1 (6 bases). The V end lost 6 bases, the J end lost 5 bases, and 14 bases lay between the germline ends. This CDR3 contains 14 residues. Germline V gene lookup returns CDR1 LNHNV and CDR2 YYDKDF (reference sequence). The CDR3 spells CATSPGQSYQPQHF. The CDR3 DNA reads as TGTGCCACCAGTCCAGGACAGTCCTATCAGCCCCAGCATTTT.

J is TRBJ2-7 and V is TRBV3-1, with D unclear. Per the germline V gene, CDR1 is LGHDT and CDR2 is YNNKEL (reference sequence). The CDR3 has 14 residues. V shed 2 bases and J shed 4 bases, with 12 bases lying between them. The CDR3 nucleotides read TGTGCCAGCAGCCAAAGCGAGGTCTTATACGAGCAGTACTTC. The encoded protein is CASSQSEVLYEQYF.

This clonotype has ten or more counts. The J gene is TRBJ2-1, the V gene TRBV6-5; weak D call: TRBD2 (5 bases). V shed 0 bases and J shed 7 bases, with 10 bases lying between them. Germline CDR1 MNHEY, CDR2 SVGAGI. The CDR3 has 14 residues. The CDR3 region has the DNA TGTGCCAGCAGTTACTCGGGGAGCAGGAATGAGCAGTTCTTC. Amino acid sequence: CASSYSGSRNEQFF.

Ten or more counts support this clonotype. The chain has TRBV2 and TRBJ1-4; possible D gene TRBD1, 6 bases. CDR1 and CDR2 from the germline V gene are SNHLY and FYNNEI. Trimming removed 1 base at V and 8 bases at J, with 11 bases between. The CDR3 spans 14 residues. The CDR3 bases are TGTGCCAGCAGTGAAGGGGGGGCTTGGGAAAAACTGTTTTTT. This translates into CASSEGGAWEKLFF.